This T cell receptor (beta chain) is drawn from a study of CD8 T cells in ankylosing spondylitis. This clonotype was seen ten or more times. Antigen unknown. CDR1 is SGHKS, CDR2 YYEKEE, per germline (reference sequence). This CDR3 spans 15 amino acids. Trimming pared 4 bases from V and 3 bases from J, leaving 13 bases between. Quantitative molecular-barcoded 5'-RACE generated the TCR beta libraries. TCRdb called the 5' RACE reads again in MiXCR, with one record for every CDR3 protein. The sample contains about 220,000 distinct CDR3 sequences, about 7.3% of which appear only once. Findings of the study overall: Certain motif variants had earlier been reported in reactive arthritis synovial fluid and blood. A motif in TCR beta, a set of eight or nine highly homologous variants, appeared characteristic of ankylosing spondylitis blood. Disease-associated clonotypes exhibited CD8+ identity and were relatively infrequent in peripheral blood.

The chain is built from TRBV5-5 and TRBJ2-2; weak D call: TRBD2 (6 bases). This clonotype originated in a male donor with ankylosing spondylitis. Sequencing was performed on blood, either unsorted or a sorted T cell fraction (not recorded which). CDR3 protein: CASSLWDSYTGELFF. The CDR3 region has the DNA TGTGCCAGCAGCCTATGGGACTCCTACACCGGGGAGCTGTTTTTT. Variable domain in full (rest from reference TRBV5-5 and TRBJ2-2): DAGVTQSPTHLIKTRGQQVTLRCSPISGHKSVSWYQQVLGQGPQFIFQYYEKEERGRGNFPDRFSARQFPNYSSELNVNALLLGDSALYLCASSLWDSYTGELFFGEGSRLTVL.